The clone carrying this T cell receptor beta chain was seen only a few times. This sample is drawn from a study of T cells after yellow fever vaccination. Germline V gives CDR1 LNHDA, CDR2 SQIVND (reference sequence). This CDR3 contains 11 residues. Deletions cut 3 bases from V and 5 bases from J, with 4 bases between. Each CDR3 protein is one row after TCRdb ran MiXCR on the 5' RACE reads. Here the sample spans 450,000 to 550,000 distinct CDR3 sequences, 21% being singletons. The V and J genes are TRBV19 and TRBJ2-5; D is uncertain. Material: PBMCs, obtained roughly 20 days after the first yellow fever vaccination. This receptor was taken from a man between 18 and 29 years old who received the YFV17D yellow fever vaccine. The CDR3 coding sequence is TGTGCCAGTAGTATGGGGGAGACCCAGTACTTC. Translating it yields CASSMGETQYF.